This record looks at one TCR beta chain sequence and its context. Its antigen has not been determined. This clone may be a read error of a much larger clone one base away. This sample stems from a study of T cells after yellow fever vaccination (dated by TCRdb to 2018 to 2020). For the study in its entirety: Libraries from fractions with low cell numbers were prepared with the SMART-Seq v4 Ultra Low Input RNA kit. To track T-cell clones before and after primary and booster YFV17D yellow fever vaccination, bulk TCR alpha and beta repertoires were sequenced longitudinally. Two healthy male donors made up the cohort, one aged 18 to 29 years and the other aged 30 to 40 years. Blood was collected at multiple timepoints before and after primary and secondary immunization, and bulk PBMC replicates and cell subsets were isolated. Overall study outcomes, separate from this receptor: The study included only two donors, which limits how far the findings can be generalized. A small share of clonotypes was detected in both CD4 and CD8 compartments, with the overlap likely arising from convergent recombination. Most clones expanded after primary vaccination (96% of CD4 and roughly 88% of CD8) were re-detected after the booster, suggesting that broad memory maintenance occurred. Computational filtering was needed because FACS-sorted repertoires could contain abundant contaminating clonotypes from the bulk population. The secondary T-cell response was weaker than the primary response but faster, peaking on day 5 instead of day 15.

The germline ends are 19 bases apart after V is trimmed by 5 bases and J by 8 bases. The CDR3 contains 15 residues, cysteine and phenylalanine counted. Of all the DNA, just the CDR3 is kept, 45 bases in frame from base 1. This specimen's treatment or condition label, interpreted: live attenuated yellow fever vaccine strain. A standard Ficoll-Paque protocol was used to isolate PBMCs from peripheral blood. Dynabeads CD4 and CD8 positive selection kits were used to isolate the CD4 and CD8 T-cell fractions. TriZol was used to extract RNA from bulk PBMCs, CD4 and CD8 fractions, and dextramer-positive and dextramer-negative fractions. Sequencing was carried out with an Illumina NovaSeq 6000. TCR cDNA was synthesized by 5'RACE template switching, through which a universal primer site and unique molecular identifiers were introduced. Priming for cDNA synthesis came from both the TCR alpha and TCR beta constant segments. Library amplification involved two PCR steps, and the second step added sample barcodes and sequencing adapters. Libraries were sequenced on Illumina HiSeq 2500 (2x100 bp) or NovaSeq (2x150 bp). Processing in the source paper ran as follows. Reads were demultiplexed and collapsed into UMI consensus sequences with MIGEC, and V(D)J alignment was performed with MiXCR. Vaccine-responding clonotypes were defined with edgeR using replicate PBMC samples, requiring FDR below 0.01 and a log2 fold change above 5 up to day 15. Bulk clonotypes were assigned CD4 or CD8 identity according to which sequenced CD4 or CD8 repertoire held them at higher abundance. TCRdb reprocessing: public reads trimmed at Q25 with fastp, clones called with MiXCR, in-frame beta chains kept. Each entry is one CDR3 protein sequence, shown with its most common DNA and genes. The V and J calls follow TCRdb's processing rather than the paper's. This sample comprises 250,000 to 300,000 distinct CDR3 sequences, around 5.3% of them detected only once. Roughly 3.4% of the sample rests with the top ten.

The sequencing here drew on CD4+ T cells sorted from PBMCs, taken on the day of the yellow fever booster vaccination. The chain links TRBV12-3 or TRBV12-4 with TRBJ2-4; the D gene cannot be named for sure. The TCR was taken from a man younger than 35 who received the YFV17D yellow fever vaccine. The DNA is TGTGCCAGCAGTCCCGGACGCCCGATGCAATACATTCAGTACTTC. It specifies CASSPGRPMQYIQYF.